This TCR beta chain came from a study of response to subunit inactivated influenza vaccine. Study-level findings and limits: It was the authors' suggestion that each seasonal influenza vaccination recruits few new T cells.

V gave up 0 bases and J gave up 5 bases, with 11 bases separating them. Germline CDR1 reads DFQATT; CDR2 reads SNEGSKA (reference sequence). This CDR3 has 13 amino acids. As regards this clonotype: Its matching antigen is unknown.

TCRdb fed the RT-PCR reads into MiXCR, producing one record per CDR3 protein. The table includes approximately 480,000 distinct CDR3 sequences, 10% to 11% detected once. This clonotype was obtained from a man aged 50 to 60 who received an inactivated influenza vaccine. The sequencing used PBMCs from blood, collected about 6 weeks after vaccination. The chain is built from TRBV20-1 and TRBJ2-7, with D perhaps matching TRBD1 (6 bases). DNA for the CDR3: TGCAGTGCTAGAGATGGGGGCAGGGACGAGCAGTACTTC. The encoded protein is CSARDGGRDEQYF.